These 12 T cell receptor beta chains originate from one sample sequenced in a study of T cell repertoires in cytomegalovirus infection. MiXCR was run by TCRdb on the reads, yielding one entry per CDR3 protein. The table shows tens of thousands of distinct CDR3 sequences, with over 15% occurring only once. No antigens are known for them. The sample consisted of CD8+ T cells from cultured PBMCs, taken from culture after CMV antigen stimulation. The receptors derive from a human donor in good health (CMV status not recorded). Some clones in this sample may be carry-over from other donors' samples.

V usage is TRBV20-1 and J usage is TRBJ2-7, with D possibly being TRBD1 (5 bases). The CDR3 runs 14 residues. V gave up 5 bases and J gave up 2 bases, with 16 bases separating them. The germline V gene has CDR1 DFQATT and CDR2 SNEGSKA (reference sequence). Here the CDR3 reads CSALGTDTPYEQYF. In DNA, the CDR3 is TGCAGTGCTCTCGGCACGGACACTCCCTACGAGCAGTACTTC.

The chain couples TRBV10-3 to TRBJ2-7; 9 positions agree with TRBD1. The J segment lost 3 bases and the V segment lost 3 bases, leaving 6 bases of the junction unmatched. The CDR3 totals 15 residues. Looked up from germline, CDR1 is ENHRY and CDR2 is SYGVKD. The CDR3 nucleotides read TGTGCCATCAGTGATCCCGGGGACAGGGACTACGAGCAGTACTTC. It yields the protein CAISDPGDRDYEQYF.

The table lists this clonotype with a few counts. The chain has TRBV6-4 and TRBJ2-3; 7 nucleotides line up with TRBD2. CDR3 size: 14 residues. Trimming removed 5 bases from V and 3 bases from J; junction bases left unmatched: 5. Germline values: CDR1 MRHNA, CDR2 SNTAGT. The CDR3 coding sequence is TGTGCCAGCAGTACCGGGACTACAACAGATACGCAGTATTTT. Translated, it gives CASSTGTTTDTQYF.

The chain has TRBV7-6 and TRBJ2-1; D is unresolved. This CDR3 is 13 amino acids long. From germline, CDR1 is SGHVS and CDR2 FNYEAQ. Trimming shortened V by 3 bases and J by 4 bases, and 7 bases separated the two germline ends. The CDR3 region is CASSFGVYNEQFF. The CDR3, as DNA: TGTGCCAGCAGCTTTGGTGTATACAATGAGCAGTTCTTC.

This clonotype has just a few counts. This chain connects TRBV25-1 to TRBJ2-7; possibly TRBD1 for D (6 bases). Germline assignment: CDR1 MGHDK and CDR2 SYGVNS. Trimming removed 1 base from V and 0 bases from J, with 10 bases in between. The CDR3 runs to 15 residues. The CDR3 DNA is TGTGCCAGCAGTGAATTACAGGGTCCCTCCTACGAGCAGTACTTC. Its protein product is CASSELQGPSYEQYF.

This clonotype was detected a few times. CDR3 nucleotides: TGTGCCAGCAGGGACGGCAGCTCCTACGAGCAGTACTTC. Translated, it gives CASRDGSSYEQYF. The chain recombines TRBV7-2 with TRBJ2-7, with D uncertain. The length of the CDR3 is 13 residues. V was trimmed by 6 bases and J by 0 bases, leaving 9 bases between them. CDR1 is SGHTA and CDR2 is FQGNSA in the germline V gene.

Many counts were recorded for this clonotype. The V gene is TRBV29-1, the J gene TRBJ2-4, with no clear D. V was pared by 6 bases and J by 6 bases, with 12 bases between. CDR3 length: 12 residues. The germline CDR1 and CDR2 sequences are SQVTM and ANQGSEA. The CDR3 spells CSVPVGANIQYF. In nucleotides, the CDR3 is TGCAGCGTCCCAGTTGGCGCAAACATTCAGTACTTC.

The rearrangement uses TRBV7-2 and TRBJ2-7; 8 positions agree with TRBD2. V gave up 5 bases and J gave up 2 bases; unmatched junction bases: 8. In germline, CDR1 is SGHTA, CDR2 FQGNSA. This CDR3 contains 15 residues. The CDR3 loop reads CASSPSGRGAYEQYF. The CDR3 DNA sequence: TGTGCCAGCAGCCCATCCGGGAGGGGGGCCTACGAGCAGTACTTC.

V usage is TRBV6-2 or TRBV6-3 and J usage is TRBJ2-7; 8 bases align to TRBD2. With 7 bases clipped from V and 2 bases from J, the junction kept 7 bases outside the gene matches. Germline V CDR1 and CDR2: MNHEY, SVGEGT. There are 14 residues in the CDR3. CDR3 coding DNA: TGTGCCAGCACCCCGGGGGGGTGGACCTACGAGCAGTACTTC. Residues: CASTPGGWTYEQYF.

The V and J genes are TRBV4-3 and TRBJ2-1; the D gene is possibly TRBD1 (6 bases). Germline assignment: CDR1 LGHNA and CDR2 YSLEER. The CDR3 consists of 12 residues. Trimming removed 6 bases from V and 14 bases from J, with 17 bases in between. CDR3 protein: CASSDRRTEKFF. The CDR3 DNA follows: TGCGCCAGCAGTGACAGGAGGACAGAGAAGTTCTTC.

In its sample, this clonotype was seen a few times. The chain recombines TRBV27 with TRBJ2-7; D perhaps matches TRBD2 (6 bases). V was cut by 8 bases and J by 3 bases, with 17 bases left in between. The CDR3 extends over 14 amino acids. Per germline, CDR1 MNHEY and CDR2 SMNVEV (reference sequence). CDR3: CASAIRDFLYEQYF. The CDR3 nucleotides read TGTGCCAGCGCGATCCGGGACTTCCTCTACGAGCAGTACTTC.

The genes are TRBV7-8 and TRBJ2-3; D remains unclear. Germline V gene data show CDR1 as SGHVS and CDR2 as FQNEAQ. V was shortened by 2 bases and J by 5 bases, with 11 bases between the two germline ends. This CDR3 has 14 residues. The CDR3 DNA is TGTGCCAGCAGCTTAACCCACAGTGGAGATACGCAGTATTTT. As protein: CASSLTHSGDTQYF.